A single sample is the source of the 14 T cell receptor beta chains below, sequenced in a study of blood T cell repertoires in COVID-19. TCRdb keeps only in-frame clones here, not all; method: immunoSEQ multiplex PCR. Here the sample spans about 230,000 clones, around 83% being singletons. Sequencing was carried out using peripheral blood. The receptors originated from a woman in her 50s with acute or convalescent COVID-19.

The V call is TRBV6-1, the J call TRBJ1-2, with TRBD1 as a possible D gene (5 bases). Trimming shortened V by 0 bases and J by 9 bases, and 14 bases separated the two germline ends. This CDR3 contains 14 residues. The germline CDR1 and CDR2 sequences are MNHNS and SASEGT. DNA for the CDR3: TGTGCCAGCAGTGAAGCGCTTCGGGGGATGAGCTACACCTTC. Translating gives CASSEALRGMSYTF.

This clone was found once. This sequence joins TRBV25-1 and TRBJ1-1; perhaps TRBD1 as D (5 bases). V lost 7 bases and J 2 bases, leaving 14 bases between the germline ends. Per the germline V gene, CDR1 is MGHDK and CDR2 is SYGVNS. The CDR3 extends over 14 amino acids. This CDR3 is CASKAWTPNTEAFF. The DNA for the CDR3 is TGTGCCAGCAAAGCTTGGACACCTAACACTGAAGCTTTCTTT. Full variable domain (outside the CDR3, taken from reference TRBV25-1 and TRBJ1-1): EADIYQTPRYLVIGTGKKITLECSQTMGHDKMYWYQQDPGMELHLIHYSYGVNSTEKGDLSSESTVSRIRTEHFPLTLESARPSHTSQYLCASKAWTPNTEAFFGQGTRLTVV.

This clone has more than one count but fewer than ten. The chain couples TRBV28 to TRBJ2-7; D might be TRBD2 (6 bases). This CDR3 has 15 amino acids. V was trimmed by 5 bases and J by 4 bases, leaving 18 bases between them. Germline-derived CDR1 and CDR2 are MDHEN and SYDVKM. The CDR3 loop is CASSLQIRGLYEQYF. DNA of the CDR3: TGTGCCAGCAGTCTTCAAATTCGGGGGTTGTACGAGCAGTACTTC. Full variable domain (remainder filled in from reference TRBV28 and TRBJ2-7): DVKVTQSSRYLVKRTGEKVFLECVQDMDHENMFWYRQDPGLGLRLIYFSYDVKMKEKGDIPEGYSVSREKKERFSLILESASTNQTSMYLCASSLQIRGLYEQYFGPGTRLTVT.

This clone has a handful of counts. The chain has TRBV27 and TRBJ2-1; possibly TRBD1 for D (5 bases). With 0 bases removed from V and 9 bases from J, the gap between germline ends came to 9 bases. CDR3 length equals 13 residues. Germline CDR1 reads MNHEY; CDR2 reads SMNVEV (reference sequence). CDR3 DNA: TGTGCCAGCAGTTTATCGGGGCTTACTGAGCAGTTCTTC. Amino acid sequence: CASSLSGLTEQFF.

The gene calls are TRBV4-1 and TRBJ1-2; D not resolved. The CDR3 is made up of 15 amino acids. Trimming stripped 1 base from V and 7 bases from J, with 16 bases between. CDR1 is MGHRA and CDR2 is YSYEKL in the germline V gene. The CDR3 DNA follows: TGCGCCAGCAGCCAAGGGGTATCAGGTTTCGCTGGCTACACCTTC. Translated, it gives CASSQGVSGFAGYTF.

This clone has only a few counts. V is TRBV7-9 and J is TRBJ2-5; maybe TRBD2 (6 bases). CDR3 length: 14 amino acids. V lost 1 base and J lost 5, with 11 bases in between. Germline loops: CDR1 SEHNR, CDR2 FQNEAQ (reference sequence). The CDR3 bases are TGTGCCAGCAGCTTAGTCGGGGGTGGGGAGACCCAGTACTTC. It codes for CASSLVGGGETQYF.

The chain joins TRBV18 to TRBJ2-3, with a weak D call TRBD1 (5 bases). CDR3 length: 14 amino acids. V was clipped by 2 bases and J by 2 bases, with 8 bases between them. Germline values: CDR1 KGHSH, CDR2 LQKENI. Written as DNA, the CDR3 is TGTGCCAGCTCACCAAGGGGCGCCACAGATACGCAGTATTTT. The encoded protein is CASSPRGATDTQYF.

This clone was seen just once. The chain carries TRBV7-2 and TRBJ1-5, with D hard to call. The V gene's germline CDR1 is SGHTA and CDR2 FQGNSA. This CDR3 contains 14 residues. Trimming left V 3 bases short and J 3 bases short, with 9 bases between. The CDR3 sequence is CASSFGRDNQPQHF. The CDR3 DNA follows: TGTGCCAGCAGCTTTGGCCGTGACAATCAGCCCCAGCATTTT. Full variable domain (missing parts from reference TRBV7-2 and TRBJ1-5): GAGVSQSPSNKVTEKGKDVELRCDPISGHTALYWYRQSLGQGLEFLIYFQGNSAPDKSGLPSDRFSAERTGGSVSTLTIQRTQQEDSAVYLCASSFGRDNQPQHFGDGTRLSIL.

This clone was picked up a small number of times. V usage is TRBV30 and J usage is TRBJ1-5; D remains unclear. Germline CDR1 and CDR2: GTSNPN and SVGIG (reference sequence). The CDR3 runs to 14 residues. Between the trimmed V and J ends, which lost 1 base and 0 bases, there was a span of 7 bases. The CDR3 region is CAWSGVYSNQPQHF. The CDR3 DNA follows: TGTGCCTGGAGTGGAGTTTATAGCAATCAGCCCCAGCATTTT.

This clone was detected only once. The rearrangement links TRBV28 to TRBJ2-3; no definite D call. This CDR3 comprises 11 residues. Trimming cost V 9 bases and J 2 bases, with 6 bases left between them. Germline V gene lookup returns CDR1 MDHEN and CDR2 SYDVKM. CDR3 DNA sequence: TGTGCCAGTACTTACACAGATACGCAGTATTTT. Translating it yields CASTYTDTQYF.

This clone was detected once. The chain joins TRBV5-6 to TRBJ1-3; tentative D call: TRBD1 (6 bases). In germline, CDR1 is SGHDT, CDR2 YYEEEE. The CDR3 sequence is 15 residues long. V was clipped by 3 bases and J by 0 bases, with 10 bases between them. The CDR3 sequence is CASSYGQISGNTIYF. For the CDR3, the DNA is TGTGCCAGCAGCTATGGACAGATCTCTGGAAACACCATATATTTT.

The gene calls are TRBV5-6 and TRBJ2-1; the D gene is possibly TRBD1 (5 bases). Germline CDR1 reads SGHDT; CDR2 reads YYEEEE. The CDR3 runs 16 residues. The V end lost 1 base, the J end lost 0 bases, and 11 bases lay between the germline ends. The CDR3 here is CASSLSGFGSYNEQFF. DNA of the CDR3: TGTGCCAGCAGCTTGTCAGGGTTTGGCTCCTACAATGAGCAGTTCTTC.

This clone appeared a few times. V usage is TRBV30 and J usage is TRBJ1-1, with a weak D call TRBD1 (6 bases). Trimming removed 4 bases at V and 5 bases at J, with 14 bases between. CDR1 is GTSNPN, CDR2 SVGIG, per germline (reference sequence). The CDR3 totals 13 residues. The CDR3 nucleotides are TGTGCCTGGATACAGGGCGACGGGACTGAAGCTTTCTTT. Protein: CAWIQGDGTEAFF.

This clone occurred a few times. The rearrangement links TRBV3-1 (or the pseudogene TRBV3-2) to TRBJ1-5, with a weak D call TRBD1 (6 bases). The germline CDR1 and CDR2 sequences are LGHDT and YNNKEL (reference sequence). V lost 3 bases and J 5 bases, leaving 11 bases between the germline ends. The CDR3 consists of 14 residues. CDR3 region: CASSQGRGDQPQHF. DNA for the CDR3: TGTGCCAGCAGCCAGGGCAGGGGTGATCAGCCCCAGCATTTT.